The following is a TCR beta chain sequence with its context. Original data processing: Researchers report that nucleated cell counts were estimated from reference gene primer amplification. The method was immunoSEQ multiplex PCR; TCRdb's version includes in-frame clones alone and lacks a portion of them. V, J and clone size derive from that table, while D and trimming were established from the DNA sequence. The sample consists of around 170,000 clones, 88% of them appearing once. The CDR3 length is 15 residues. V was cut by 4 bases and J by 0 bases, with 13 bases left in between. The germline CDR1 and CDR2 sequences are SGDLS and YYNGEE. This specimen belongs to a study of blood T cell repertoires in COVID-19. The overall study: Samples of COVID-19 (acute and convalescent) were obtained from the United States, Italy and Spain. PBMCs, B-cell-depleted T cells, or T cells provided the cDNA or gDNA that made up the material.

The chain has TRBV9 and TRBJ1-1, with D unclear. The TCR was taken from a man aged 60-69 years with acute or convalescent COVID-19. The sequencing input was peripheral blood. DNA for the CDR3: TGTGCCAGCAGCCCTTCCGGGAGCTTGAACACTGAAGCTTTCTTT. Translating it yields CASSPSGSLNTEAFF.